This T cell receptor beta chain was identified in a study of identical twins. Study conclusions and caveats: Zero-insertion analyses might be partly confounded by invariant T cells like MAIT and iNKT. Insertions were reduced in abundant cord blood beta clonotypes but not in memory repertoires.

TCRdb reprocessed the 5' RACE reads via MiXCR and lists one record per CDR3 protein. Of roughly 1,500,000 distinct CDR3 sequences listed, 25% to 35% are singletons. For this clonotype: The antigen remains unidentified. At one boundary the junction diverges from the germline segment, which might be a read error.

There were only healthy Caucasians among the donors. The CDR3 consists of 12 residues. CDR1 and CDR2 (germline): SGHDT, YYEEEE. The clonotype was recovered from a newborn girl in good health. The sample comprised cord blood. The rearrangement joins TRBV5-6 to TRBJ1-2, with TRBD1 matching over 9 bases. CDR3 region: CASRQGAYDYTF. In nucleotides, the CDR3 is TGTGCCAGCAGACAGGGGGCGTATGACTACACCTTC.